Below are 19 T cell receptor beta chains sequenced from a single sample in a study of early T cells in non-severe SARS-CoV-2 infection. MiXCR, applied by TCRdb to the 5' RACE reads, yields one record per CDR3 protein. The sample includes around 31,000 distinct CDR3 sequences, roughly 9.7% seen only once; the top ten take roughly 13%. The source material was whole blood. These receptors came from an adult who was a healthcare worker with PCR-confirmed SARS-CoV-2 infection or an uninfected control (not recorded which).

The table lists this clonotype with many counts. The chain joins TRBV6-4 to TRBJ1-1; D is ambiguous. Germline V CDR1 and CDR2: MRHNA, SNTAGT. The CDR3 covers 14 residues. V dropped 3 bases and J dropped 1 base, with 9 bases sitting between them. The CDR3 sequence is CASSESGTNTEAFF. The CDR3 nucleotides read TGTGCCAGCAGTGAATCGGGAACGAACACTGAAGCTTTCTTT.

This clonotype was counted many times. The chain links TRBV6-2 or TRBV6-3 to TRBJ2-5, with D hard to call. CDR3 length: 13 amino acids. CDR1 and CDR2 (germline): MNHEY, SVGEGT. V was clipped by 6 bases and J by 4 bases, with 12 bases between them. CDR3 amino acids: CASSSTRAETQYF. CDR3 coding DNA: TGTGCCAGCAGCTCCACTCGAGCAGAGACCCAGTACTTC.

In the case of this clonotype: This clone may be a read error of a much larger clone one base away. Since no conserved phenylalanine or tryptophan closes the CDR3, a read error is the likely cause. The chain employs TRBV20-1 and TRBJ2-3; TRBD2 might be the D (6 bases). Germline V lookup: CDR1 DFQATT, CDR2 SNEGSKA (reference sequence). V was cut by 3 bases and J by 2 bases, with 15 bases left in between. The CDR3 is 15 amino acids. CDR3 nucleotide sequence: TGCAGTGCTAGTCCTGGAGGGCTCCTCACAGATACGCAGTATTAT. Residues: CSASPGGLLTDTQYY.

The rearrangement links TRBV6-5 to TRBJ2-7; 10 bases line up with TRBD1. The CDR3 is 15 amino acids. CDR1 and CDR2 from the germline V gene are MNHEY and SVGAGI. Trimming removed 2 bases from V and 2 bases from J; junction bases left unmatched: 3. The CDR3, as DNA: TGTGCCAGCAGTTACAGGGACAGGGGACCCTACGAGCAGTACTTC. It encodes CASSYRDRGPYEQYF.

This clonotype has a count of ten or more. The chain employs TRBV11-2 and TRBJ2-5; D not resolved. The length of the CDR3 is 13 residues. Trimming left V 5 bases short and J 6 bases short, with 13 bases between. The germline CDR1 and CDR2 sequences are SGHAT and FQNNGV. The CDR3 loop reads CASSLLPGQTQYF. The CDR3 nucleotides are TGTGCCAGCAGCCTCCTTCCTGGGCAGACCCAGTACTTC.

This clonotype showed up many times. As DNA, the CDR3 is TGTGCCAGCAGTGACTCATATGACAATGAGCAGTTCTTC. It is translated as CASSDSYDNEQFF. This chain uses TRBV6-4 with TRBJ2-1; D gene unclear. The CDR3 consists of 13 residues. Trimming removed 0 bases at V and 5 bases at J, with 5 bases between. Germline V gene lookup returns CDR1 MRHNA and CDR2 SNTAGT.

Many counts were recorded for this clonotype. The V call is TRBV7-2, the J call TRBJ2-7; TRBD2 matches at 8 bases. The junction had 7 bases not matched to a gene; V was cut back by 7 bases and J by 2 bases. The CDR3 has 14 residues. CDR1 is SGHTA, CDR2 FQGNSA, per germline. CDR3 sequence reads: CASTFSGAAYEQYF. CDR3 DNA: TGTGCCAGCACCTTTAGCGGGGCGGCCTACGAGCAGTACTTC.

This clonotype has a count of ten or more. This chain links TRBV7-9 with TRBJ1-3; TRBD1 is a possible D gene (5 bases). This CDR3 contains 14 residues. V was cut by 5 bases and J by 10 bases, with 18 bases left in between. Germline CDR1 reads SEHNR; CDR2 reads FQNEAQ (reference sequence). CDR3 bases: TGTGCCAGCAGCCCGACTGGGACCCTTTTAACCATATATTTT. Its translation: CASSPTGTLLTIYF.

This clonotype was counted many times. This chain links TRBV28 with TRBJ1-1; D remains unclear. This CDR3 spans 12 amino acids. Trimming stripped 8 bases from V and 6 bases from J, with 13 bases between. The germline gives CDR1 MDHEN, CDR2 SYDVKM. For the CDR3, the DNA is TGTGCCAGCCGGGTGGCCGGAGCTGAAGCTTTCTTT. Its protein is CASRVAGAEAFF.

This clonotype was counted ten times or more. The V and J genes are TRBV7-9 and TRBJ1-6; TRBD1 matches at 10 bases. The V gene's germline CDR1 is SEHNR and CDR2 FQNEAQ (reference sequence). V shed 4 bases, J shed 10 bases, and the junction held 4 bases outside the gene matches. The CDR3 has 14 residues. DNA of the CDR3: TGTGCCAGCAGCTCGGGACAGGGGTGGTCACCCCTCCACTTT. Its translation is CASSSGQGWSPLHF. Full variable domain (rest looked up from reference TRBV7-9 and TRBJ1-6): DTGVSQNPRHKITKRGQNVTFRCDPISEHNRLYWYRQTLGQGPEFLTYFQNEAQLEKSRLLSDRFSAERPKGSFSTLEIQRTEQGDSAMYLCASSSGQGWSPLHFGNGTRLTVT.

There are many counts of this clonotype. The gene calls are TRBV6-2 or TRBV6-3 and TRBJ1-2; maybe TRBD1 (6 bases). Germline V lookup: CDR1 MNHEY, CDR2 SVGEGT. The CDR3 has 17 residues. V lost 8 bases and J lost 4, with 26 bases in between. The CDR3 DNA reads as TGTGCCAGCCTCCAAGCATTGCTACAGGGATACACCTATGGCTACACCTTC. Protein: CASLQALLQGYTYGYTF.

This clonotype was seen many times. V gene TRBV7-6 combines with J gene TRBJ2-6; D gene ambiguous. This CDR3 has 14 residues. CDR1 and CDR2 (germline): SGHVS, FNYEAQ. V lost 5 bases and J 0 bases, leaving 5 bases between the germline ends. The CDR3 coding sequence is TGTGCCAGCAGCCAGAACTCTGGGGCCAACGTCCTGACTTTC. Translation: CASSQNSGANVLTF.

At least ten counts were recorded for this clonotype. The CDR3 bases are TGTGCCAGCGAATCAACCTCCTCTGGAAACACCATATATTTT. Its translation: CASESTSSGNTIYF. The genes are TRBV6-1 and TRBJ1-3; D ambiguous. The CDR3 is 14 amino acids. V shed 8 bases and J shed 0 bases, with 11 bases lying between them. Germline CDR1 MNHNS, CDR2 SASEGT.

V and J are TRBV3-1 and TRBJ1-2; no definite D call. Trimming removed 0 bases from V and 7 bases from J, with 9 bases in between. The CDR3 sequence is 13 residues long. Per germline, CDR1 LGHDT and CDR2 YNNKEL (reference sequence). The CDR3 loop reads CASSQETRSGYTF. The CDR3, as DNA: TGTGCCAGCAGCCAAGAGACTCGATCTGGCTACACCTTC.

This clonotype was seen at least ten times. The chain employs TRBV6-2 or TRBV6-3 and TRBJ2-7; 9 bases match TRBD1. The CDR3 covers 14 residues. Germline lookup yields CDR1 MNHEY and CDR2 SVGEGT. V was clipped by 5 bases and J by 4 bases; unmatched bases: 6. The CDR3 here is CASSHRDRVYEQYF. CDR3 nucleotides: TGTGCCAGCAGTCACCGGGACAGGGTGTACGAGCAGTACTTC.

This clonotype was seen many times. The V call is TRBV7-6, the J call TRBJ1-2, with D perhaps TRBD1 (5 bases). V was shortened by 7 bases and J by 5 bases, with 14 bases between the two germline ends. The germline V gene encodes CDR1 SGHVS and CDR2 FNYEAQ. The CDR3 extends over 13 amino acids. CDR3 nucleotide sequence: TGTGCCAGCACCATGGGGGGAGGATATGGCTACACCTTC. Translation gives CASTMGGGYGYTF.

This clonotype was detected only a few times. This chain links TRBV11-2 with TRBJ2-4, with 7 nucleotides matching TRBD2. CDR1 SGHAT and CDR2 FQNNGV come from the germline V gene. V trimming: 3 bases; J trimming: 4 bases; junction bases outside the gene matches: 12. CDR3 length: 17 amino acids. The CDR3 here is CASSFREGSYQKNIQYF. The DNA for the CDR3 is TGTGCCAGCAGCTTCAGGGAGGGGTCGTACCAGAAAAACATTCAGTACTTC.

Many counts were recorded for this clonotype. The chain recombines TRBV20-1 with TRBJ2-1; no firm D call. The CDR3 sequence is 15 residues long. From germline, CDR1 is DFQATT and CDR2 SNEGSKA (reference sequence). With 6 bases removed from V and 6 bases from J, the gap between germline ends came to 21 bases. The CDR3 protein is CSAPDAGRSSNEQFF. The CDR3 coding sequence is TGCAGTGCCCCGGATGCAGGCCGAAGTTCCAATGAGCAGTTCTTC.

The sample holds many counts of this clonotype. The chain carries TRBV6-6 and TRBJ1-4; no clear D. CDR1 and CDR2 (germline): MNHNY, SVGAGI (reference sequence). The CDR3 has 14 amino acids. Trimming took off 6 bases at V and 11 bases at J, with 19 bases between the two ends. CDR3 sequence reads: CASSTLDNPAKLFF. As DNA, the CDR3 is TGTGCCAGCAGCACACTCGACAACCCCGCGAAACTGTTTTTT.